Described below is a single T cell receptor (beta chain) sequence and its context. No antigen is known for it. The sample comes from a study of T cell responses to AZD1222 COVID-19 vaccine. Across the study: Second doses that came at about 4 or about 12 weeks were put together.

Produced via immunoSEQ multiplex PCR; TCRdb's table is partial and in-frame only. The data contain just over 60,000 clones, over 60% of them singletons. The length of the CDR3 is 14 residues. V shed 3 bases, J shed 7 bases, and the junction held 4 bases outside the gene matches. Germline CDR1 SGHKS, CDR2 YYEKEE (reference sequence). Study observations and caveats: Across spike, vaccine-associated CD4 TCRs were found, dominant at 160-218 and 743-854. Clonal diversity may have been underestimated, and the donors were mostly white British, with more females than males.

The chain uses TRBV5-5 and TRBJ1-4; 9 bases match TRBD1. This TCR came from an adult in good health. The input for sequencing was peripheral blood, taken on day 0 of AZD1222 vaccination. CDR3 region: CASSWGQGFEKLFF. The CDR3, as DNA: TGTGCCAGCAGCTGGGGACAGGGTTTTGAAAAACTGTTTTTT.